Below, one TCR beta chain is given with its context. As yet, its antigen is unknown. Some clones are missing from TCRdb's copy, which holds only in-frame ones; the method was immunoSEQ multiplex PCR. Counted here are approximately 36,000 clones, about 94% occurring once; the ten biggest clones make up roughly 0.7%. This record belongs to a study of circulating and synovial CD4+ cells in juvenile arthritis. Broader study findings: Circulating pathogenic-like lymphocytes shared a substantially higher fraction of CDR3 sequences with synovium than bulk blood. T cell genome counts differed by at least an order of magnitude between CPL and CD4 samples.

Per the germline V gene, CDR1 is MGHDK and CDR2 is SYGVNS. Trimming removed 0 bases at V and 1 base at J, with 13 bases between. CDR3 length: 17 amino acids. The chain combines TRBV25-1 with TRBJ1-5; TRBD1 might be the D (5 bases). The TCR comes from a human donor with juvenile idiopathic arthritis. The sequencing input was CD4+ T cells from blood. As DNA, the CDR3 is TGTGCCAGCAGTGAATACCCTAAGGACACCAGCAATCAGCCCCAGCATTTT. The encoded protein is CASSEYPKDTSNQPQHF.